This T cell receptor (beta chain) is drawn from a study of cytomegalovirus exposure and HLA in healthy donors. Study findings and constraints: When a later analysis compared HLA-associated TCR beta chains with equally common others, the HLA-associated chains turned out to be more clonally expanded and to have lower generation probabilities. In an earlier analysis, productive rearrangement rates for most beta V segments clustered near 87% or 30%. Common viral pathogens seemed, in a later analysis, to connect with several of the most significant clusters. The study designated 164 TCR beta chains cytomegalovirus-associated.

Primers for the PCR totalled 60 Vbeta and 13 Jbeta. Sequenced by immunoSEQ multiplex PCR; TCRdb stores in-frame clones only, minus some. Of under 200,000 clones in the sample, approximately 85% were seen once. Concerning this clone: Its antigen remains unknown.

Sequences were obtained from PBMCs. This receptor was identified in a man younger than 30 in good health and CMV-seropositive.

CDR3 sequence: CASSPQKTGQAFF. The CDR3 DNA reads as TGTGCCAGCTCACCACAAAAGACAGGCCAAGCTTTCTTT. The chain couples TRBV18 to TRBJ1-1; TRBD1 is a possible D gene (6 bases). The CDR3 has 13 residues. Germline loops: CDR1 KGHSH, CDR2 LQKENI. V lost 1 base to trimming and J lost 9 bases, with 12 bases between them. Supplemented by reference TRBV18 and TRBJ1-1, the full variable domain reads NAGVMQNPRHLVRRRGQEARLRCSPMKGHSHVYWYRQLPEEGLKFMVYLQKENIIDESGMPKERFSAEFPKEGPSILRIQQVVRGDSAAYFCASSPQKTGQAFFGQGTRLTVV.